The rows below give T cell receptor beta chains drawn from one sample of a study of control samples from healthy donors and cancer patients. Sequenced by immunoSEQ multiplex PCR; TCRdb stores in-frame clones only, minus some. The repertoire holds 78,000 or so clones, with roughly 80% as singletons. Sequencing was carried out using blood. The receptors here all came from a man in his forties or fifties in good health. Each CDR3 is given with its conserved first and last residue. A D gene is named only where the DNA matches it firmly. Part of the rows lack a size; the others show once, few, many or a class for expanded clones.

.,TRBJ2-7,TRBD1,TRBV5-6,CASRHRDRAEQYF,TGTGCCAGCAGACACCGGGACAGGGCTGAGCAGTACTTC
.,TRBJ1-5,TRBD1,TRBV24-1,CATSDSGQGEPQHF,TGTGCCACCAGTGATTCGGGACAGGGAGAGCCCCAGCATTTT
.,TRBJ2-5,.,TRBV7-8,CASSLAAPIVGSETQYF,TGTGCCAGCAGCTTAGCGGCCCCGATAGTCGGGAGCGAGACCCAGTACTTC
.,TRBJ1-2,.,TRBV6-6,CASMLSTGYTF,TGTGCCAGCATGTTGAGTACTGGCTACACCTTC
.,TRBJ2-7,TRBD1,TRBV18,CASSPWRQGASYEQYF,TGTGCCAGCTCACCATGGAGACAGGGGGCTTCCTACGAGCAGTACTTC
.,TRBJ2-3,.,TRBV7-9,CASSLVAAVDTQYF,TGTGCCAGCAGCTTAGTTGCAGCGGTAGATACGCAGTATTTT
.,TRBJ2-7,TRBD1,TRBV3-1/TRBV3-2,CASSRQGSDHEQYF,TGTGCCAGCAGCCGACAGGGTAGTGATCACGAGCAGTACTTC
.,TRBJ1-2,.,TRBV18,CASSPSPQGNGYTF,TGTGCCAGCTCACCATCCCCCCAGGGAAACGGCTACACCTTC
.,TRBJ2-2,.,TRBV7-2,CASSHNAGELFF,TGTGCCAGCAGCCACAACGCCGGGGAGCTGTTTTTT
.,TRBJ2-1,TRBD2,TRBV7-3,CASSATSGSYNEQFF,TGTGCCAGCAGCGCGACTAGCGGATCCTACAATGAGCAGTTCTTC
.,TRBJ2-7,TRBD2,TRBV23-1,CASSQKTSGSSYEQYF,TGCGCCAGCAGTCAAAAAACTAGCGGGAGCTCCTACGAGCAGTACTTC
.,TRBJ2-2,.,TRBV28,CASSGTLGTGELFF,TGTGCCAGCAGTGGGACCCTGGGTACCGGGGAGCTGTTTTTT
.,TRBJ2-1,TRBD1,TRBV28,CASSFLRGLSYNEQFF,TGTGCCAGCAGTTTCCTCAGGGGGTTATCCTACAATGAGCAGTTCTTC
.,TRBJ1-2,.,TRBV4-1,CASSHLIRTGKRLYGYTF,TGCGCCAGCAGCCATCTCATACGGACGGGAAAAAGACTTTATGGCTACACCTTC
.,TRBJ2-3,.,TRBV15,CATSWLAGGSLDTQYF,TGTGCCACCAGCTGGTTGGCGGGCGGTTCGCTGGATACGCAGTATTTT
.,TRBJ2-3,.,TRBV4-3,CASSQGQSDTQYF,TGCGCCAGCAGCCAAGGACAGTCAGATACGCAGTATTTT
.,TRBJ2-3,TRBD2,TRBV5-1,CASSNGAGGSVTDTQYF,TGCGCCAGCAGCAATGGGGCTGGCGGGAGTGTCACAGATACGCAGTATTTT
once,TRBJ2-1,.,TRBV10-2,CASRRASSYNEQFF,TGCGCCAGCAGACGGGCGAGCTCCTACAATGAGCAGTTCTTC
.,TRBJ2-2,TRBD2,TRBV7-8,CASSLRTSGRTLAGELFF,TGTGCCAGCAGCTTGAGGACTAGCGGGAGGACACTGGCCGGGGAGCTGTTTTTT
.,TRBJ2-3,.,TRBV6-5,CASRPEPLTDTQYF,TGTGCCAGCAGGCCTGAACCCCTCACAGATACGCAGTATTTT
.,TRBJ1-2,TRBD1,TRBV12-3/TRBV12-4,CASSYDREHGYTF,TGTGCCAGCAGTTATGACAGGGAACATGGCTACACCTTC
.,TRBJ1-4,.,TRBV5-6,CASSLTGLANEKLFF,TGTGCCAGCAGCCTAACAGGGTTGGCTAATGAAAAACTGTTTTTT
.,TRBJ2-3,TRBD2,TRBV30,CASTMGSGSFTDTQYF,TGTGCCTCGACGATGGGCAGCGGGAGTTTCACAGATACGCAGTATTTT
few,TRBJ1-1,.,TRBV6-6,CASSTPTGNTEAFF,TGTGCCAGCAGTACCCCGACGGGGAACACTGAAGCTTTCTTT